The sequence of this TCR delta chain was determined in a study of gamma-delta chains in newborns, infants, children. Looking at the study overall: Innate gammadelta T cells reportedly expand polyclonally right after birth, driven by microbial exposure, per the title.

Details on this clone: A much larger clone differs by one base, so this may be a read error. Other DNA sequences in the sample encode the same CDR3.

The ends lost 0 bases at V and 4 bases at J; junction bases unmatched: 16. This CDR3 is built from 19 residues. Germline V gene data show CDR1 as GEAIGNYY and CDR2 as EKD. TCRdb called clones anew from the reads with CATT. Of some 1,800 delta-chain clones listed, less than 50% are singletons. This clonotype originated in a child who had a fever. Specimen: blood. V is TRDV2 and J is TRDJ1; 10 positions match TRDD3. The CDR3 here is CACDTVERLGDLLGDKLIF. In DNA form, the CDR3 reads TGTGCCTGTGACACCGTCGAGAGACTGGGGGATCTGTTGGGCGATAAACTCATCTTT.